The rows below give T cell receptor beta chains drawn from one sample of a study of technical replicates of blood from several donors. The assay was immunoSEQ multiplex PCR, and TCRdb's table has in-frame clones only and misses some. The sample lists tens of thousands of clones, about nine tenths occurring once. The sample consisted of T cells isolated from PBMCs. These receptors all come from a human donor in good health. Each CDR3 is given with its conserved first and last residue. The order of the fields is CDR3 protein, CDR3 DNA, D gene, V gene, clone size, J gene. D genes are given only for firm matches. Expanded clones get a size class; other rows say once, few or many, or leave the size out.

CASTQLAGGPDTGELFF | TGTGCCAGCACCCAACTAGCGGGAGGGCCGGACACCGGGGAGCTGTTTTTT | TRBD2 | TRBV7-9 | - | TRBJ2-2
CASRRTGNQPQHF | TGTGCCAGCAGGCGGACAGGCAATCAGCCCCAGCATTTT | - | TRBV6-6 | - | TRBJ1-5
CASSPPLGAYGYTF | TGTGCCAGCAGTCCCCCGTTGGGGGCGTATGGCTACACCTTC | - | TRBV28 | - | TRBJ1-2
CASSLEVTVSYEQYF | TGTGCCAGCAGCTTAGAGGTCACAGTATCCTACGAGCAGTACTTC | - | TRBV11-2 | - | TRBJ2-7
CASSNRGEAFF | TGCGCCAGCAGCAACAGGGGAGAAGCTTTCTTT | TRBD1 | TRBV4-1 | - | TRBJ1-1
CASSLMPQGSSREQYF | TGCGCCAGCAGCTTAATGCCTCAGGGGTCGAGCCGCGAGCAGTACTTC | - | TRBV5-1 | - | TRBJ2-7
CASSTRETQYF | TGTGCCAGCAGCACCCGGGAAACCCAGTACTTC | - | TRBV7-9 | once | TRBJ2-5
CAWSKWGDSPLHF | TGTGCCTGGAGTAAGTGGGGGGATTCACCCCTCCACTTT | - | TRBV30 | once | TRBJ1-6
CASSVLAGFTYNEQFF | TGTGCCAGCAGCGTCCTAGCGGGTTTTACCTACAATGAGCAGTTCTTC | TRBD2 | TRBV9 | - | TRBJ2-1
CASSQPPGSHFTDTQYF | TGCGCCAGCAGCCAACCGCCGGGATCCCATTTCACAGATACGCAGTATTTT | - | TRBV4-1 | - | TRBJ2-3
CACRGDRMNTEAFF | TGTGCCTGCCGAGGAGACAGGATGAACACTGAAGCTTTCTTT | - | TRBV30 | - | TRBJ1-1
CASSRGMLGQQFSYNEQFF | TGTGCCAGCAGCCGGGGGATGTTAGGACAGCAATTCTCCTACAATGAGCAGTTCTTC | - | TRBV14 | - | TRBJ2-1
CASSKDGTDQETQYF | TGTGCCAGCAGCAAAGATGGGACAGATCAAGAGACCCAGTACTTC | - | TRBV21-1 | - | TRBJ2-5
CASSTGLAGANEQFF | TGTGCCAGCAGCACAGGACTAGCGGGAGCTAATGAGCAGTTCTTC | TRBD2 | TRBV11-2 | - | TRBJ2-1
CASSPLGGHAEAFF | TGTGCCAGCAGCCCTTTGGGGGGTCATGCTGAAGCTTTCTTT | - | TRBV11-3 | - | TRBJ1-1
CASSWEKRPDTQYF | TGTGCCAGCAGCTGGGAGAAGCGCCCAGATACGCAGTATTTT | - | TRBV5-4 | - | TRBJ2-3
CASRNRLVWDTQYF | TGTGCCAGCAGGAACAGACTAGTTTGGGATACGCAGTATTTT | - | TRBV6-1 | - | TRBJ2-3
CASSEQGSSYEQYF | TGTGCCAGCAGTGAACAGGGGAGCTCCTACGAGCAGTACTTC | - | TRBV2 | few | TRBJ2-7
CASSLRQGADTQYF | TGTGCCAGCAGTTTACGACAGGGGGCAGATACGCAGTATTTT | TRBD1 | TRBV28 | - | TRBJ2-3
CASRPPDRDETQYF | TGCGCCAGCAGACCGCCGGACAGGGATGAGACCCAGTACTTC | TRBD1 | TRBV10-1 | - | TRBJ2-5
CASSPRSYEQYF | TGTGCCAGCAGCCCCCGTTCCTACGAGCAGTACTTC | - | TRBV7-9 | - | TRBJ2-7
CASSLTLRGIFYEQYF | TGTGCCAGCAGCTTAACCCTGCGGGGAATTTTCTACGAGCAGTACTTC | - | TRBV11-3 | - | TRBJ2-7
CASSRTGGAYEQYF | TGTGCCAGCAGCCGAACAGGGGGCGCCTACGAGCAGTACTTC | TRBD1 | TRBV7-2 | - | TRBJ2-7
CASSSSTGNTDTQYF | - | - | TRBV6-6 | - | TRBJ2-3
CASSLPTQGAQTEAFF | TGTGCCAGTAGTCTCCCCACACAGGGGGCGCAAACTGAAGCTTTCTTT | TRBD1 | TRBV19 | - | TRBJ1-1
CASSGSATNEKLFF | TGTGCCAGCAGCGGGTCTGCAACTAATGAAAAACTGTTTTTT | - | TRBV28 | - | TRBJ1-4
CSVSRDRYEQYF | TGCAGCGTGTCCCGAGACAGATACGAGCAGTACTTC | - | TRBV29-1 | - | TRBJ2-7
CASSYSPGQGDNEQFF | TGTGCCAGCAGCTACTCCCCGGGACAGGGGGACAATGAGCAGTTCTTC | TRBD1 | TRBV28 | - | TRBJ2-1
CASSLGQGRNEKLFF | TGTGCCAGCAGCCTTGGACAGGGCCGCAATGAAAAACTGTTTTTT | TRBD1 | TRBV11-2 | few | TRBJ1-4
CASSLFLGNSADTQYF | TGTGCCAGCAGCTTGTTTCTCGGGAATAGCGCAGATACGCAGTATTTT | - | TRBV5-6 | once | TRBJ2-3
CAWSSGWVTEAFF | TGTGCCTGGAGTTCAGGGTGGGTCACTGAAGCTTTCTTT | - | TRBV30 | few | TRBJ1-1
CASSTGSDTEAFF | TGCGCCAGCAGCACAGGGTCAGACACTGAAGCTTTCTTT | - | TRBV5-1 | - | TRBJ1-1
CASSLQGAQETQYF | TGTGCCAGCAGCTTACAGGGCGCCCAAGAGACCCAGTACTTC | - | TRBV7-2 | - | TRBJ2-5
CASSFAGTGAGELFF | TGTGCCAGCAGCTTTGCCGGGACAGGGGCCGGGGAGCTGTTTTTT | TRBD1 | TRBV5-6 | once | TRBJ2-2
CASGRTGGGYEQYF | TGTGCTAGTGGTCGGACAGGGGGAGGCTACGAGCAGTACTTC | TRBD1 | TRBV12-5 | - | TRBJ2-7
CASSRLTSGWDEQFF | TGTGCCAGCAGTCGCCTAACTAGCGGGTGGGATGAGCAGTTCTTC | TRBD2 | TRBV6-5 | - | TRBJ2-1
CASSPVAGNTGELFF | TGTGCCAGCAGCCCGGTAGCGGGGAATACCGGGGAGCTGTTTTTT | TRBD2 | TRBV9 | - | TRBJ2-2